The clone carrying this TCR beta chain was counted a single time. The record originates from a study of blood T cell repertoires in COVID-19. Germline CDR1 MGHRA, CDR2 YSYEKL. The CDR3 is made up of 14 amino acids. Trimming took 4 bases from V and 4 from J; bases not matched to a gene: 5. In the study's own analysis: By means of reference gene primer amplification, nucleated cell counts were estimated. TCRdb keeps only in-frame clones here, not all; method: immunoSEQ multiplex PCR. D and trimming come from the DNA, and the V and J calls and clone size come from that table. This table has around 380,000 clones, more than 70% appearing once.

The sequenced material came from PBMCs or T cells enriched from blood (not recorded which). This clonotype originated in a man aged 30 to 45 who had recovered from COVID-19. The gene calls are TRBV4-1 and TRBJ1-1; 8 nucleotides align to TRBD1. The CDR3: CASSPPGGPTEAFF. CDR3 bases: TGCGCCAGCAGCCCTCCAGGGGGCCCCACTGAAGCTTTCTTT.